A single sample is the source of the 11 T cell receptor beta chains below, sequenced in a study of blood T cells in healthy people across ages. A second PCR of 7 to 11 cycles used a sample-barcoded 5' primer and a J-beta primer mix. TCRdb redid the calling of the 5' RACE reads with MiXCR, one entry per CDR3 protein. The sample contains 550,000 to 600,000 distinct CDR3 sequences, roughly 48% of which appear only once. Sequencing was carried out using blood. Receptors originate from a man older than 75 in good health.

The rearrangement joins TRBV27 to TRBJ2-1; D perhaps matches TRBD1 (8 bases). Trimming took off 5 bases at V and 13 bases at J, with 27 bases between the two ends. The germline CDR1 and CDR2 sequences are MNHEY and SMNVEV (reference sequence). The CDR3 is 16 amino acids. For the CDR3, the DNA is TGTGCCAGCAGTCCTGGACAGGGAAACCGGGGGGAGACCCAGTTCTTC. Translating it yields CASSPGQGNRGETQFF.

CDR3 sequence: CASSEGGGGFYEQYF. The CDR3 nucleotides read TGTGCCAGCAGTGAAGGGGGAGGGGGCTTTTACGAGCAGTACTTC. The chain recombines TRBV2 with TRBJ2-7, with D possibly called TRBD1 or TRBD2 (7 bases each). The CDR3 sequence is 15 residues long. V lost 1 base and J lost 4, with 14 bases in between. Germline V gives CDR1 SNHLY, CDR2 FYNNEI.

The chain has TRBV3-1 and TRBJ1-3, with D hard to call. Trimming shortened V by 0 bases and J by 2 bases, and 2 bases separated the two germline ends. Germline loops: CDR1 LGHDT, CDR2 YNNKEL (reference sequence). CDR3 size: 13 residues. The CDR3 DNA is TGTGCCAGCAGCCAAGAACCTGGAAACACCATATATTTT. Translation: CASSQEPGNTIYF.

V gene TRBV2 combines with J gene TRBJ2-3; D ambiguous. The CDR3 has 15 amino acids. CDR1 is SNHLY and CDR2 is FYNNEI in the germline V gene. V dropped 6 bases and J dropped 0 bases, with 13 bases sitting between them. This chain's CDR3 is CASRQTRISTDTQYF. DNA of the CDR3: TGTGCCAGCAGGCAAACGAGGATCAGCACAGATACGCAGTATTTT. The full variable domain, in which reference TRBV2 and TRBJ2-3 provide the parts outside the CDR3, is EPEVTQTPSHQVTQMGQEVILRCVPISNHLYFYWYRQILGQKVEFLVSFYNNEISEKSEIFDDQFSVERPDGSNFTLKIRSTKLEDSAMYFCASRQTRISTDTQYFGPGTRLTVL.

The J gene is TRBJ1-2, the V gene TRBV4-3; the D gene is possibly TRBD1 (5 bases). V was clipped by 5 bases and J by 4 bases, with 14 bases between them. The CDR3 spans 14 residues. CDR1 is LGHNA and CDR2 is YSLEER in the germline V gene. CDR3 loop: CASSGASEIYGYTF. The CDR3 bases are TGCGCCAGCAGCGGGGCTTCGGAGATCTATGGCTACACCTTC.

This clonotype was picked up one time. J is TRBJ2-1 and V is TRBV20-1; possible D gene TRBD2, 5 bases. The V and J ends lost 5 bases and 10 bases respectively, with 6 bases between them. Germline V gives CDR1 DFQATT, CDR2 SNEGSKA (reference sequence). This CDR3 has 9 residues. The CDR3 loop is CSAGSEQFF. CDR3 DNA: TGCAGTGCTGGGAGCGAGCAGTTCTTC.

The CDR3 DNA follows: TGTGCCAGCAGTTACTCCGGGACTAGCAGAAGCACAGATACGCAGTATTTT. This sequence encodes CASSYSGTSRSTDTQYF. V usage is TRBV6-2 or TRBV6-3 and J usage is TRBJ2-3; 9 bases are shared with TRBD2. Germline assignment: CDR1 MNHEY and CDR2 SVGEGT. The CDR3 sequence is 17 residues long. V trimming: 0 bases; J trimming: 0 bases; junction bases outside the gene matches: 4.

The CDR3 DNA reads TGTGCCAGCAGCTCAGGACAGACTTGGTCCTATAATTCACCCCTCCACTTT. It encodes CASSSGQTWSYNSPLHF. The genes are TRBV7-2 and TRBJ1-6; tentatively, D is TRBD1 (6 bases). The germline V gene encodes CDR1 SGHTA and CDR2 FQGNSA. The length of the CDR3 is 17 residues. Trimming left V 4 bases short and J 1 base short, with 14 bases between.

The CDR3: CASSDEKGLDYEQYF. The CDR3, as DNA: TGCGCCAGCAGCGATGAAAAAGGACTCGATTACGAGCAGTACTTC. The chain is built from TRBV5-1 and TRBJ2-7, with a possible D match to TRBD2 (5 bases). V lost 4 bases and J lost 4, with 18 bases in between. The CDR3 has 15 residues. Germline-derived CDR1 and CDR2 are SGHRS and YFSETQ.

The chain carries TRBV28 and TRBJ2-3, with 7 bases that match TRBD1. V trimming: 11 bases; J trimming: 0 bases; junction bases outside the gene matches: 5. In germline, CDR1 is MDHEN, CDR2 SYDVKM. The CDR3 loop spans 13 amino acids. Here the CDR3 DNA reads TGTGCCTCAACAGGGGCGAGCACAGATACGCAGTATTTT. It encodes CASTGASTDTQYF. The variable domain in full, completed from reference TRBV28 and TRBJ2-3, reads DVKVTQSSRYLVKRTGEKVFLECVQDMDHENMFWYRQDPGLGLRLIYFSYDVKMKEKGDIPEGYSVSREKKERFSLILESASTNQTSMYLCASTGASTDTQYFGPGTRLTVL.

The chain has TRBV6-6 and TRBJ1-2, with 7 bases matching TRBD1. V trimming: 6 bases; J trimming: 10 bases; junction bases outside the gene matches: 14. The germline V gene encodes CDR1 MNHNY and CDR2 SVGAGI (reference sequence). There are 14 residues in the CDR3. CDR3 sequence: CASRGPGQMGDYTF. CDR3 in DNA: TGTGCCAGCAGGGGACCGGGACAGATGGGAGACTACACCTTC.